This T cell receptor beta chain was obtained from a study of blood T cells in healthy people across ages (dated by TCRdb to about 2015). Background for the entire study: In model experiments, template switching captured roughly one uniquely barcoded TCR beta cDNA molecule for every two T cells. To track age-related changes in TCR beta repertoire diversity, the study relied on deep sequencing normalized with unique cDNA molecular identifiers. Donors were grouped into four age groups: young (average roughly 17 years), middle-aged (around 39), aged (62) and long-lived (roughly 80). Donors of different ages were randomly distributed across sequencing lanes to avoid experimental bias. Using the same blood draw, the study looked at two additional independent replicas of 1 million unique cDNA reads for two donors, one aged 18 to 30 and the other aged 80 or older. Overall study outcomes, separate from this receptor: There was a strong correlation between observed TCR beta diversity and the percentage of naive T cells measured by flow cytometry. Estimates of total diversity based on one million sequenced T cells were regarded as lower bounds and as underestimates. Compared with the aged group, the long-lived group had more naive CD4+ T cells, fewer expanded clones and increased TCR diversity, suggesting age selection. Conclusive comparison of naive and antigen-experienced compartments was prevented by the profiling of bulk unsorted PBMCs. Because donor CMV infection status was unknown, age-related changes in expanded clonotypes were potentially confounded. Observed TCR beta diversity per million T cells fell roughly linearly with age, and a significant reduction was already apparent by age approximately 41.

From cysteine to phenylalanine, the CDR3 is 17 amino acids long. Only CDR3 DNA remains: 51 bases, in frame from the first base. CDR1 SGHRS and CDR2 YFSETQ were looked up in the germline V gene. After removal of 0 bases from V and 4 bases from J, the junction retains 10 bases not matched to a gene. Systemically healthy Caucasian individuals from Russia, some 36 in total and aged about 6 to 90 years, were included as donors. Each donor gave ten milliliters of peripheral blood, collected into EDTA-treated Vacutainer tubes. Ficoll-Paque density-gradient centrifugation was used to isolate PBMCs, with at least 7 million obtained per sample. Trizol reagent was used to extract total RNA from PBMCs, with at least 6 micrograms per sample. Naive CD45RAhigh/CD27high T cell percentages were measured by flow cytometry on a PBMC aliquot from every donor. The library was prepared using 5' RACE. The instrument given in TCRdb is Illumina HiSeq 2500. The second PCR ran for roughly 7 to 12 cycles and used a J-beta primer mix along with a sample-barcoded 5' primer. A unique molecular identifier was introduced onto each TCR beta cDNA molecule by a template-switch 5' adaptor carrying 12 random nucleotides. At least 2.5 million CDR3-containing paired-end reads were obtained from each sample. First-strand cDNA synthesis was performed from all RNA using the Mint cDNA synthesis kit, with priming by a TRBC-specific oligonucleotide. Following uracil-DNA glycosylase treatment, all cDNA underwent a first 18-cycle PCR with the universal primers M1SS and BC2_uni_R. Regarding the original processing steps: For normalization, 1 million high-quality reads, each with a distinct molecular identifier, were randomly selected from each sample. Reads sharing molecular identifiers were discarded rather than binned into consensus sequences. MiTCR, with a Q25 quality threshold and the strictest error-elimination algorithm, was used for CDR3 identification, clonotype clustering and error correction. Lower-bound total TCR beta diversity was estimated with a nonparametric unseen species model using Euler transformation. TCRdb ran its own pipeline on the public reads, namely fastp trimming at Q25 and MiXCR clone calling, and kept in-frame beta chains. Every distinct CDR3 protein forms one entry, paired with its most common genes and DNA. The V and J calls here are based on TCRdb, not the publication. The sample records about 1,800,000 distinct CDR3 sequences, about 30% of which are singletons. The top ten clones comprise about 8% of the sample.

In this sample, this clonotype turned up many times. This receptor's antigen is unknown. No base quality information exists; no much larger clone differs at one position. Recombination joined TRBV5-1 with TRBJ2-1; TRBD2 agrees with 7 junctional bases. The sequencing sample was made of blood. This receptor was taken from a woman in her twenties or thirties in good health. DNA sequence: TGCGCCAGCAGCTTGGGCGCGGGGGTTGCCCCGTACAATGAGCAGTTCTTC. This yields the protein CASSLGAGVAPYNEQFF.